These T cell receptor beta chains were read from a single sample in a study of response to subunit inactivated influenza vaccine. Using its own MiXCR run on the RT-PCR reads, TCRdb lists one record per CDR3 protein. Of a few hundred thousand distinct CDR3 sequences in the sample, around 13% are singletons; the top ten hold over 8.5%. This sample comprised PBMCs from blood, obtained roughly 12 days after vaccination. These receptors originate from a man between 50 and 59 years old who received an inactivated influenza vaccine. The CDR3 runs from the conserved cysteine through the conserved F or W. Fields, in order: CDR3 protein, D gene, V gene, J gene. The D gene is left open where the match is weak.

CDR3: CASSLSSVWGTPLRKLFF
D: NA
V: TRBV28
J: TRBJ1-4

CDR3: CASSSPLTPAYNEQFF
D: NA
V: TRBV7-9
J: TRBJ2-1

CDR3: CASRTTGRSEKLFF
D: NA
V: TRBV12-3/TRBV12-4
J: TRBJ1-4

CDR3: CASSLFPGTETQYF
D: NA
V: TRBV5-1
J: TRBJ2-5

CDR3: CASSLARVNTGELFF
D: NA
V: TRBV5-1
J: TRBJ2-2

CDR3: CASGHGVRDIQYF
D: NA
V: TRBV10-2
J: TRBJ2-4

CDR3: CATSRDRLVDTQYF
D: NA
V: TRBV15
J: TRBJ2-3

CDR3: CSARVQGRTGELFF
D: NA
V: TRBV20-1
J: TRBJ2-2

CDR3: CASSLVGEAFF
D: NA
V: TRBV5-1
J: TRBJ1-1

CDR3: CASSRSGGAQPQHF
D: NA
V: TRBV19
J: TRBJ1-5

CDR3: CASSLKDSPDTQYF
D: NA
V: TRBV3-1
J: TRBJ2-3

CDR3: CASSIPGRNNEQFF
D: NA
V: TRBV19
J: TRBJ2-1

CDR3: CASSLEVGRQETQYF
D: NA
V: TRBV5-1
J: TRBJ2-5

CDR3: CASSRNRGDTEAFF
D: TRBD1
V: TRBV11-3
J: TRBJ1-1

CDR3: CASSQGGPILTYEQYF
D: NA
V: TRBV4-1
J: TRBJ2-7

CDR3: CASSYSTGGDEQFF
D: TRBD1
V: TRBV6-5
J: TRBJ2-1

CDR3: CSARDTLAGGRYEQYF
D: TRBD2
V: TRBV20-1
J: TRBJ2-7

CDR3: CASSYWFMDTRYF
D: NA
V: TRBV6-2/TRBV6-3
J: TRBJ2-3

CDR3: CASSLAGSSDTGELFF
D: NA
V: TRBV5-1
J: TRBJ2-2

CDR3: CASSQETGRDYGYTF
D: TRBD1
V: TRBV4-1
J: TRBJ1-2

CDR3: CASRTGGKEKLFF
D: NA
V: TRBV12-3/TRBV12-4
J: TRBJ1-4

CDR3: CSASGGTSINEQFF
D: TRBD2
V: TRBV20-1
J: TRBJ2-1

CDR3: CSVPHRGLPDTQYF
D: TRBD1
V: TRBV20-1
J: TRBJ2-3

CDR3: CASSQEDRLGTDTQYF
D: TRBD1
V: TRBV4-2
J: TRBJ2-3

CDR3: CATSDPPGDGTDTQYF
D: NA
V: TRBV24-1
J: TRBJ2-3

CDR3: CASSPGLAGGIDTQYF
D: TRBD2
V: TRBV7-2
J: TRBJ2-3

CDR3: CATTEGTGASYGYTF
D: NA
V: TRBV10-3
J: TRBJ1-2

CDR3: CASSDTGVYNEQFF
D: NA
V: TRBV25-1
J: TRBJ2-1

CDR3: CASSRSGDYNEQFF
D: NA
V: TRBV3-1
J: TRBJ2-1

CDR3: CASSHGTGANVLTF
D: NA
V: TRBV3-1
J: TRBJ2-6

CDR3: CSVEGGRQAPNTQYF
D: NA
V: TRBV29-1
J: TRBJ2-3

CDR3: CASSLTRGEPQHF
D: NA
V: TRBV28
J: TRBJ1-5

CDR3: CASSEGGTGEQFF
D: NA
V: TRBV25-1
J: TRBJ2-1

CDR3: CASSQTGYNSPLHF
D: NA
V: TRBV3-1
J: TRBJ1-6

CDR3: CASRSGPGQGKNYEQYF
D: TRBD1
V: TRBV12-3/TRBV12-4
J: TRBJ2-7

CDR3: CASSLGSVSGELFF
D: NA
V: TRBV5-1
J: TRBJ2-2

CDR3: CASSLYRAEGEKLFF
D: NA
V: TRBV28
J: TRBJ1-4

CDR3: CASSVALAAWNEQFF
D: NA
V: TRBV9
J: TRBJ2-1

CDR3: CASSQDRDSNEQYF
D: NA
V: TRBV14
J: TRBJ2-7

CDR3: CSATPGINYGYTF
D: NA
V: TRBV20-1
J: TRBJ1-2

CDR3: CASRNQETQYF
D: NA
V: TRBV28
J: TRBJ2-5

CDR3: CASSQARNNSPLHF
D: NA
V: TRBV4-1
J: TRBJ1-6

CDR3: CASAEIAADTQYF
D: NA
V: TRBV27
J: TRBJ2-3

CDR3: CSARDEWGKWDTGELFF
D: NA
V: TRBV20-1
J: TRBJ2-2

CDR3: CASSYPGLAVNEQFF
D: TRBD2
V: TRBV6-5
J: TRBJ2-1

CDR3: CASSYLGQGVGYTF
D: TRBD1
V: TRBV6-5
J: TRBJ1-2

CDR3: CSVLSLVNTGELFF
D: NA
V: TRBV29-1
J: TRBJ2-2

CDR3: CASRQINEQFF
D: NA
V: TRBV27
J: TRBJ2-1

CDR3: CASSPGLAGPFYEQYF
D: TRBD2
V: TRBV7-2
J: TRBJ2-7

CDR3: CATSRVGSYEQYF
D: NA
V: TRBV15
J: TRBJ2-7

CDR3: CASSVYLLLPPGELFF
D: NA
V: TRBV9
J: TRBJ2-2

CDR3: CASSYRRAGDDEQYF
D: NA
V: TRBV6-5
J: TRBJ2-7

CDR3: CASSLRGGETQYF
D: NA
V: TRBV12-3/TRBV12-4
J: TRBJ2-5

CDR3: CASRRTGTGYNEQFF
D: TRBD1
V: TRBV5-1
J: TRBJ2-1

CDR3: CASSLTSVDTQYF
D: TRBD2
V: TRBV5-1
J: TRBJ2-3

CDR3: CASSPRTGLTTEAFF
D: TRBD1
V: TRBV7-9
J: TRBJ1-1

CDR3: CASSLPGQGFNIQYF
D: TRBD1
V: TRBV11-2
J: TRBJ2-4

CDR3: CASSQGGTGLNSPLHF
D: NA
V: TRBV4-3
J: TRBJ1-6

CDR3: CSVVTTSNEQFF
D: NA
V: TRBV29-1
J: TRBJ2-1